The rows below give T cell receptor beta chains drawn from one sample of a study of lymphopenia after photon versus proton radiotherapy. Libraries were prepared by immunoSEQ multiplex PCR; TCRdb keeps only in-frame clonotypes and omits some of them. The sample shows 20,000 or so clones, 80% to 95% of them seen only once. Here the sequenced sample was peripheral blood, taken from a patient treated with proton-based radiotherapy. These TCRs come from a woman aged 70-85 years with pancreatic cancer. Some clones in this sample may be carry-over from other donors' samples. Each CDR3 is given with its conserved first and last residue. The D gene is left open where the match is weak. Clone size is not always given. Where it is, it says once, few, many or a class for expanded clones.

J gene,V gene,D gene,clone size,CDR3 DNA,CDR3 protein
TRBJ2-7,TRBV7-2,TRBD2,NA,TGTGCCAGCAGCTTAAGAAGCGGGAGTACCTACGAGCAGTACTTC,CASSLRSGSTYEQYF
TRBJ2-7,TRBV2,NA,NA,TGTGCCAGCAGTGAGAGGGGATTCTACGAGCAGTACTTC,CASSERGFYEQYF
TRBJ1-3,TRBV4-2,TRBD1,NA,TGTGCCAGCAGCCCCGGGACAGGCTCTGGAAACACCATATATTTT,CASSPGTGSGNTIYF
TRBJ1-1,TRBV5-1,NA,NA,TGCGCCAGCAGCGGGAGATTTAGCACTGAAGCTTTCTTT,CASSGRFSTEAFF
TRBJ2-5,TRBV5-1,TRBD2,NA,TGCGCCAGCAGCTCCTTTTGGACTAGCGGAGCCCAAGAGACCCAGTACTTC,CASSSFWTSGAQETQYF
TRBJ1-6,TRBV28,NA,NA,TGTGCCAGCAGTTCACCCCAGGGGAGTTATTCACCCCTCCACTTT,CASSSPQGSYSPLHF
TRBJ2-1,TRBV10-3,TRBD2,few,TGTGCCATCAGTGTTGGTGCGGGAGGTATCAATGAGCAGTTCTTC,CAISVGAGGINEQFF
TRBJ2-7,TRBV5-5,NA,NA,TGTGCCAGCAGCTTGGTATCTGGGGGCCTAGAGCAGTACTTC,CASSLVSGGLEQYF
TRBJ2-3,TRBV5-1,NA,few,TGCGCCAGCAGCTTGGTAGGGACTGACCGGGGAGATACGCAGTATTTT,CASSLVGTDRGDTQYF
TRBJ2-7,TRBV29-1,TRBD2,NA,TGCAGCGCCGGGGGAGGGCCACAGGAGCAGTACTTC,CSAGGGPQEQYF
TRBJ2-1,TRBV10-2,TRBD2,NA,TGCGCCAGCACCCCGGGACTAGCGGGAGTTACATTCTTC,CASTPGLAGVTFF
TRBJ2-7,TRBV2,NA,NA,TGTGCCAGCAGCTTTGCAGGGTGGGACGAGCAGTACTTC,CASSFAGWDEQYF
TRBJ2-3,TRBV30,TRBD2,NA,TGTGCCTGGAGTACGCGGGGGGATACGCAGTATTTT,CAWSTRGDTQYF
TRBJ2-7,TRBV5-1,NA,NA,TGCGCCAGCAGCCTAGGGACCGACTACGAGCAGTACTTC,CASSLGTDYEQYF
TRBJ2-3,TRBV5-4,NA,NA,TGTGCCAGCAGCTCAGACAGCACAGATACGCAGTATTTT,CASSSDSTDTQYF
TRBJ2-5,TRBV7-3,NA,NA,TGTGCCAGCAGCTTAACTGTCCGAGAGACCCAGTACTTC,CASSLTVRETQYF
TRBJ2-7,TRBV11-3,TRBD2,few,TGTGCCAGCAGCCTGGGGACTAGCGGGACTATACCCTACGAGCAGTACTTC,CASSLGTSGTIPYEQYF
TRBJ2-1,TRBV7-6,NA,NA,TGTGCCAGCAGCCCGGCGAGGGGAACCAATGAGCAGTTCTTC,CASSPARGTNEQFF
TRBJ2-3,TRBV7-2,TRBD2,NA,TGTGCCAGCAGCAGAGGAAATAGCGGGACAGATACGCAGTATTTT,CASSRGNSGTDTQYF
TRBJ2-5,TRBV5-6,NA,NA,TGTGCCAGCAGCTCCTTGAGGGAGACCCAGTACTTC,CASSSLRETQYF
TRBJ2-3,TRBV5-1,NA,NA,TGCGCCAGCAGCCCCGACGATACGCAGTATTTT,CASSPDDTQYF
TRBJ2-7,TRBV29-1,TRBD1,NA,TGCAGCGTGGACGGACAGGGATCCTCCTACGAGCAGTACTTC,CSVDGQGSSYEQYF
TRBJ2-5,TRBV7-9,NA,NA,TGTGCCAGCAGCTTGGGGGCTCAGGGATTAGGAGAGACCCAGTACTTC,CASSLGAQGLGETQYF
TRBJ2-7,TRBV7-2,TRBD2,NA,TGTGCCAGCAGCTTAGCGAGGCCTGGAGGGGAGGGCGTCTACGAGCAGTACTTC,CASSLARPGGEGVYEQYF
TRBJ1-5,TRBV28,NA,NA,TGTGCCAGCAGTTTAGGGGGGCCCCATCAGCCCCAGCATTTT,CASSLGGPHQPQHF
TRBJ2-1,TRBV27,TRBD1,once,TGTGCCAGCAGTCTCACAGGGGGCCCCTACAATGAGCAGTTCTTC,CASSLTGGPYNEQFF
TRBJ2-6,TRBV2,NA,NA,TGTGCCAGCACGGGGCAGCTCTCTGGGGCCAACGTCCTGACTTTC,CASTGQLSGANVLTF
TRBJ2-6,TRBV18,NA,NA,TGTGCCAGCACTCGTAGCTCTGGGGCCAACGTCCTGACTTTC,CASTRSSGANVLTF
TRBJ2-3,TRBV28,NA,NA,TGTGCCAGCGGGCCAGGAGGGGCCAGCAGAGATACGCAGTATTTT,CASGPGGASRDTQYF
TRBJ1-2,TRBV10-1,NA,NA,TGCGCCAGGAAAAGTGGCTACACCTTC,CARKSGYTF
TRBJ1-5,TRBV19,NA,NA,TGTGCCAGCTCGGGGGACAATCAGCCCCAGCATTTT,CASSGDNQPQHF
TRBJ1-6,TRBV10-3,NA,NA,TGTGCCATCAGTAACGGACCCGCTGGGGATAATTCACCCCTCCACTTT,CAISNGPAGDNSPLHF
TRBJ1-2,TRBV2,TRBD1,NA,TGTGCCAGCAGTGTACGACAGGGAGGTCAGGGTGGCTACACCTTC,CASSVRQGGQGGYTF
TRBJ1-5,TRBV28,NA,NA,TGTGCCAGCAGGCCAGGCCCGGTCAATCAGCCCCAGCATTTT,CASRPGPVNQPQHF
TRBJ2-5,TRBV28,NA,NA,TGTGCTTCCAAGATGAGTGCGAAGACCCAGTACTTC,CASKMSAKTQYF
TRBJ1-5,TRBV27,NA,NA,TGTGCCAGCAGTTACCGGGAGAATCAGCCCCAGCATTTT,CASSYRENQPQHF
TRBJ2-7,TRBV29-1,NA,few,TGCAGCGTTGAAGACCCAGGAGATTTTGGAGGACCCTACGAGCAGTACTTC,CSVEDPGDFGGPYEQYF
TRBJ2-3,TRBV5-1,NA,NA,TGCGCCAGCAGCTTGGTTGCGGGGAACACAGATACGCAGTATTTT,CASSLVAGNTDTQYF
TRBJ1-1,TRBV5-1,NA,NA,TGCGCCAGCAGCTTGGACGGGGCGAGGGACACTGAAGCTTTCTTT,CASSLDGARDTEAFF
TRBJ2-3,TRBV7-9,NA,NA,TGTGCCAGCAGCTCGCACACAGATACAGATACGCAGTATTTT,CASSSHTDTDTQYF
TRBJ2-7,TRBV9,TRBD2,NA,TGTGCCAGCAGCGTATACCCCACTCTACTAGCGGGAGGCGACAACGAGCAGTACTTC,CASSVYPTLLAGGDNEQYF
TRBJ2-1,TRBV10-1,TRBD1,NA,TGCGCCAGCAGTGCCGGACAGGTGGGTCTGTCTGAGCAGTTCTTC,CASSAGQVGLSEQFF
TRBJ1-1,TRBV19,TRBD1,NA,TGTGCCAGTAGTAGGACAGGGGGCACTGAAGCTTTCTTT,CASSRTGGTEAFF
TRBJ2-5,TRBV11-2,NA,NA,TGTGCCAGCAGCGCCCCGGGGAGGCGGGAGACCCAGTACTTC,CASSAPGRRETQYF
TRBJ2-2,TRBV19,NA,NA,TGTGCCAGTAGCCTAGGTCTTAACACCGGGGAGCTGTTTTTT,CASSLGLNTGELFF
TRBJ2-5,TRBV7-2,TRBD2,once,TGTGCCAGCAGCTATGGACTAGCGGACGGGGAGACCCAGTACTTC,CASSYGLADGETQYF
TRBJ1-2,TRBV6-1,NA,NA,TGTGCCAGCAGTGAAGCTATAGTTGGGTATGGCTACACCTTC,CASSEAIVGYGYTF
TRBJ1-1,TRBV6-4,NA,NA,TGTGCCAGCAGTGACACGGATAGGCGGACTGAAGCTTTCTTT,CASSDTDRRTEAFF
TRBJ2-7,TRBV18,NA,NA,TGTGCCAGCTCCCTCCTAGAGAACGGAGAGCAGTACTTC,CASSLLENGEQYF
TRBJ2-5,TRBV5-1,TRBD1,NA,TGCGCCAGCAGCGCCCGGACAGGGCAGGACGAGACCCAGTACTTC,CASSARTGQDETQYF
TRBJ2-5,TRBV11-2,TRBD2,once,TGTGCCAGCAGCTTCGGGACTAGCGGGAGAAGTTCGGAAGAGACCCAGTACTTC,CASSFGTSGRSSEETQYF
TRBJ1-4,TRBV9,NA,NA,TGTGCCAGCAGCCCGACAGCAACTAATGAAAAACTGTTTTTT,CASSPTATNEKLFF
TRBJ2-5,TRBV20-1,NA,NA,TGCAGTGCTAAGCGGTGGGAGACCCAGTACTTC,CSAKRWETQYF
TRBJ1-4,TRBV19,TRBD1,NA,TGTGCCAGTAGCTCAGGGACAGTCTCAAATGAAAAACTGTTTTTT,CASSSGTVSNEKLFF